The T cell receptor (beta chain) described here comes from a study of T-cell reconstitution after alpha-beta-depleted transplantation in children (dated by TCRdb to 2016 to 2017). Broadly, across the study: Using TCR repertoire profiling, the study quantitatively followed how T-cell immune reconstitution unfolded in children after TCRalphabeta/CD19-depleted allogeneic hematopoietic cell transplantation.

CDR3 length: 13 amino acids, cysteine to phenylalanine. Only CDR3 DNA remains: 39 bases, in frame from the first base. CDR1 and CDR2, per the germline V gene (reference sequence), are SEHNR and FQNEAQ. V drops 6 bases and J drops 4 bases, leaving 12 bases in between. This clonotype showed up just a few times. Which antigen it targets is not known. No base quality values were provided; no much bigger clone lies one nucleotide off. Library creation used PCR. Instrument on record: Illumina HiSeq 2500. Molecular barcoding was employed in the preparation of TCR libraries, with unique molecular identifiers being used to normalize TCRbeta repertoire quantification. TCRdb reprocessing: public reads trimmed at Q25 with fastp, clones called with MiXCR, in-frame beta chains kept. CDR3 protein sequences are deduplicated, and each keeps its most common genes and DNA. Here the sample has 250,000 to 350,000 distinct CDR3 sequences; about a tenth occur a single time. The biggest ten clones account for 10% of the sample.

This TCR was recovered from a human donor who donated a stem cell graft to a child with SCID. The rearranged chain carries TRBV7-9 and TRBJ1-1; tentative D gene TRBD1, with 5 bases matching. The sample consisted of PBMCs from the stem cell graft donor, taken from the stem cell graft. Here the CDR3 is given as CASRSGGFTEAFF. The DNA sequence is given as TGTGCCAGCAGGTCGGGGGGGTTCACTGAAGCTTTCTTT. The CDR3 plus the reference TRBV7-9 and TRBJ1-1 genes for the other parts give the full variable domain: DTGVSQNPRHKITKRGQNVTFRCDPISEHNRLYWYRQTLGQGPEFLTYFQNEAQLEKSRLLSDRFSAERPKGSFSTLEIQRTEQGDSAMYLCASRSGGFTEAFFGQGTRLTVV.